Listed below are T cell receptor beta chains from one sample, sequenced in a study of identical twins. TCRdb analysed the 5' RACE reads with MiXCR anew, one entry per CDR3 protein. The data hold around 1.7 million distinct CDR3 sequences, with under 35% observed a single time. The sequencing input was cord blood. Receptors originate from a newborn girl in good health. CDR3s include the opening cysteine and the closing phenylalanine or tryptophan. The order of the fields is V gene, clone size, J gene, D gene, CDR3 protein, CDR3 DNA. A D gene is named only where the DNA matches it firmly. Not all rows give a size; the values are once, few, many and, for expanded clones, a class.

>TRBV7-6|.|TRBJ2-1|TRBD1
CASSLVGQGNVQFF
TGTGCCAGCAGCTTAGTTGGACAGGGCAATGTGCAGTTCTTC
>TRBV20-1|few|TRBJ2-6|.
CSARVQGAGANVLTF
TGCAGTGCTAGAGTGCAAGGGGCTGGGGCCAACGTCCTGACTTTC
>TRBV4-2|once|TRBJ1-2|.
CASSQDRQSYGYTF
TGTGCCAGCAGCCAAGATCGGCAGTCCTATGGCTACACCTTC
>TRBV5-6|few|TRBJ2-3|.
CASSLHVDTQYF
TGTGCCAGCAGCTTGCATGTCGATACGCAGTATTTT
>TRBV2|few|TRBJ2-7|.
CASSAVGAGLNEQYF
TGTGCCAGCAGTGCAGTTGGGGCAGGGCTGAACGAGCAGTACTTC
>TRBV7-2|.|TRBJ2-7|.
CASSLEAGNEQYF
TGTGCCAGCAGCTTAGAGGCGGGAAACGAGCAGTACTTC
>TRBV5-1|few|TRBJ2-2|.
CASNRANTGELFF
TGCGCCAGCAACAGGGCGAACACCGGGGAGCTGTTTTTT
>TRBV3-1|.|TRBJ1-2|.
CASSRASANYGYTF
TGTGCCAGCAGTCGGGCCTCAGCTAACTATGGCTACACCTTC
>TRBV15|.|TRBJ2-1|.
CVTSRGLDNEQFF
TGTGTCACCAGCAGAGGCTTGGACAATGAGCAGTTCTTC
>TRBV25-1|.|TRBJ2-7|.
CASDGGHGDYEQYF
TGTGCCAGTGATGGGGGTCACGGCGACTACGAGCAGTACTTC
>TRBV20-1|few|TRBJ1-6|TRBD1
CSASRQGGVNNSPLHF
TGCAGTGCTAGCCGACAGGGTGGGGTCAATAATTCACCCCTCCACTTT
>TRBV6-1|.|TRBJ2-5|.
CASSESGRPKTQYF
TGTGCCAGCAGTGAATCCGGCAGGCCCAAGACCCAGTACTTC
>TRBV4-1|few|TRBJ2-1|.
CASSPHPGTYNEQFF
TGCGCCAGCAGCCCTCATCCGGGGACCTACAATGAGCAGTTCTTC
>TRBV6-8|.|TRBJ2-3|.
CASSYSTYGRREDTQYF
TGTGCCAGCAGTTACTCGACATACGGGAGACGGGAAGATACGCAGTATTTT
>TRBV30|.|TRBJ2-7|TRBD2
CAWRSAGIYNEQYF
TGTGCCTGGCGGTCAGCGGGGATCTACAATGAGCAGTACTTC
>TRBV6-1|.|TRBJ2-5|.
CASTILETQYF
TGTGCCAGCACTATACTAGAGACCCAGTACTTC
>TRBV27|.|TRBJ2-7|TRBD2
CASSPSAGGRNEQYF
TGTGCCAGCAGTCCCAGTGCGGGAGGGAGGAATGAGCAGTACTTC
>TRBV11-1|few|TRBJ2-1|.
CASLPGPDYNEQFF
TGTGCCAGCCTTCCCGGACCTGACTACAATGAGCAGTTCTTC
>TRBV5-1|few|TRBJ2-3|.
CASSLMAAADLTDTQYF
TGCGCCAGCAGCTTGATGGCGGCCGCAGACCTCACAGATACGCAGTATTTT
>TRBV4-1|.|TRBJ2-3|TRBD1
CASSSPGQVAVGFGTDTQYF
TGCGCCAGCAGTTCCCCGGGACAGGTGGCAGTTGGTTTTGGAACAGATACGCAGTATTTT
>TRBV5-1|.|TRBJ2-7|.
CASSWTRSSYNEQYF
TGCGCCAGCAGCTGGACGCGAAGCTCCTACAATGAGCAGTACTTC
>TRBV20-1|few|TRBJ2-7|TRBD2
CSAGTSGRINEQYF
TGCAGTGCTGGTACTAGCGGGAGGATCAACGAGCAGTACTTC
>TRBV4-1|few|TRBJ2-1|TRBD2
CASRRLLAGAYNEQFF
TGCGCCAGCAGACGGCTACTAGCGGGAGCCTACAATGAGCAGTTCTTC
>TRBV20-1|few|TRBJ2-4|TRBD2
CSARDRPTLAIKNIQYF
TGCAGTGCTAGAGATCGTCCCACACTAGCGATCAAAAACATTCAGTACTTC